The 5 T cell receptor beta chains reported below all come from one sample, sequenced in a study of shared clonotypes between healthy human individuals. Clones were sequenced by immunoSEQ multiplex PCR, and TCRdb holds only the in-frame ones, with some missing. The sample yields over 2 million clones, 85% to 95% seen once. The material sequenced was naive CD4+ T cells from PBMCs. Indicated subset: CD45RA+ positively selected. The receptors were sampled from a young man in good health. Some clones in this sample may be carry-over from other donors' samples.

The chain couples TRBV6-5 to TRBJ1-2; TRBD1 matches 7 bases. The V segment lost 4 bases and the J segment 7 bases; nucleotides outside the gene matches: 12. The length of the CDR3 is 15 residues. Germline values: CDR1 MNHEY, CDR2 SVGAGI. The chain's CDR3 is CASSSTQGLIGGYTF. CDR3 DNA: TGTGCCAGCAGTTCGACACAGGGGTTGATTGGTGGCTACACCTTC.

The CDR3 bases are TGTGCCAGCATTCGGGACCCAACCACCACAGATACGCAGTATTTT. Translation gives CASIRDPTTTDTQYF. The chain is built from TRBV6-6 and TRBJ2-3, with D possibly called TRBD1 or TRBD2 (5 bases each). CDR3 size: 15 residues. Trimming cost V 7 bases and J 2 bases, with 16 bases left between them. From germline, CDR1 is MNHNY and CDR2 SVGAGI (reference sequence).

V and J are TRBV19 and TRBJ2-3, with a weak D call TRBD1 (8 bases). Trimming removed 9 bases at V and 3 bases at J, with 19 bases between. Germline V gene lookup returns CDR1 LNHDA and CDR2 SQIVND (reference sequence). The CDR3 spans 15 residues. The DNA of the CDR3 is TGTGCCAGCCGCGGAGGACAGGGAGGGACAGATACGCAGTATTTT. This encodes CASRGGQGGTDTQYF.

Turning to this clone: Other DNA sequences in this sample translate to the same CDR3. The V call is TRBV5-1, the J call TRBJ2-1; the match to TRBD2 covers 9 bases. This CDR3 spans 13 amino acids. J gave up 3 bases and V 8 bases, and 3 bases lay outside the gene matches. From germline, CDR1 is SGHRS and CDR2 YFSETQ. CDR3 DNA sequence: TGCGCCAGTTCGACTAGCGGCTACAATGAGCAGTTCTTC. Its translation: CASSTSGYNEQFF. Full variable domain (missing parts from reference TRBV5-1 and TRBJ2-1): KAGVTQTPRYLIKTRGQQVTLSCSPISGHRSVSWYQQTPGQGLQFLFEYFSETQRNKGNFPGRFSGRQFSNSRSEMNVSTLELGDSALYLCASSTSGYNEQFFGPGTRLTVL.

This chain links TRBV7-2 with TRBJ1-5, with D possibly being TRBD1 (6 bases). Germline CDR1 reads SGHTA; CDR2 reads FQGNSA. Trimming took off 7 bases at V and 5 bases at J, with 18 bases between the two ends. This CDR3 region has 15 residues. The CDR3 here is CASTLLGGAHQPQHF. In DNA form, the CDR3 reads TGTGCCAGCACCCTCCTCGGGGGGGCTCATCAGCCCCAGCATTTT.